This record concerns one T cell receptor beta chain sequence. Antigen: not known. This sample was taken from a study of blood T cells in healthy people across ages. General study findings and limits: There were more naive CD4+ cells and higher diversity in long-lived donors than in aged donors.

Germline CDR1 is GTSNPN and CDR2 is SVGIG (reference sequence). This CDR3 has 13 amino acids. A sample-barcoded 5' primer and a J-beta primer mix were used in a second PCR of about 7 to 12 cycles. TCRdb re-called the 5' RACE reads through MiXCR, storing one row per CDR3 protein. The sample includes roughly 680,000 distinct CDR3 sequences, roughly half seen only once; the top ten take roughly 12%. The authors drew around 11 milliliters of peripheral blood from each donor. Each sample used at least 6 million PBMCs. The sample consisted of blood. This clonotype was sampled from a woman of 80 years or more in good health. This rearrangement joins TRBV30 to TRBJ2-5; weak D call: TRBD1 (6 bases). The DNA end is a closer match to TRBJ2-1, so the J assignment may be wrong. The CDR3 bases are TGTGCCTGGAGTACCGGGACAAAGGAGACCCAGTTCTTC. This gives the protein CAWSTGTKETQFF.